A single sample gave rise to the 17 T cell receptor beta chains below, sequenced in a study of blood T cells in healthy people across ages. The use of a sample-barcoded 5' primer and a J-beta primer mix characterized a second PCR of about 6 to 11 cycles. Each CDR3 protein gets one entry after TCRdb re-called the 5' RACE reads with MiXCR. The table lists 1.5 million to 2 million distinct CDR3 sequences, approximately 28% of them singletons. Sequences were obtained from blood. Receptors originate from a woman aged 30 to 39 in good health.

This clonotype showed up many times. The CDR3 region has the DNA TGCGCCAGCAGCCAAGCATCGGGGAGGGGACTAGGGGATACGCAGTATTTT. It encodes CASSQASGRGLGDTQYF. The chain couples TRBV4-3 to TRBJ2-3; 8 positions agree with TRBD2. V dropped 1 base and J dropped 6; count of bases not matched to a gene: 12. In germline, CDR1 is LGHNA, CDR2 YSLEER. The CDR3 is 17 amino acids.

The gene calls are TRBV28 and TRBJ1-2; 10 bases agree with TRBD1. The CDR3 contains 12 residues. Germline CDR1 and CDR2: MDHEN and SYDVKM. Germline trimming cut 6 bases from V and 7 bases from J; bases unmatched to any gene: 2. CDR3 sequence reads: CASSGDRGGYTF. The CDR3 DNA reads TGTGCCAGCAGCGGGGACAGGGGTGGCTACACCTTC.

The V gene is TRBV24-1, the J gene TRBJ2-1; 10 bases agree with TRBD1. Trimming at V came to 3 bases and at J to 3 bases, leaving 4 bases not matched to a gene. The CDR3 contains 16 residues. The germline V gene has CDR1 KGHDR and CDR2 SFDVKD. DNA of the CDR3: TGTGCCACCAGTGATCCGGGACAGGGGTTCTACAATGAGCAGTTCTTC. It encodes CATSDPGQGFYNEQFF.

This rearrangement joins TRBV20-1 to TRBJ2-3; 11 positions agree with TRBD2. Unmatched junction bases numbered 4, after V lost 0 bases and J lost 2 bases. This CDR3 region has 16 residues. Germline lookup yields CDR1 DFQATT and CDR2 SNEGSKA (reference sequence). Here the CDR3 reads CSARDLGLAATDTQYF. Written as DNA, the CDR3 is TGCAGTGCTAGAGACCTGGGACTAGCGGCCACAGATACGCAGTATTTT.

V gene TRBV6-1 combines with J gene TRBJ2-7, with TRBD1 matching 9 bases. The J call may be faulty, since TRBJ2-5 better matches the DNA end. The CDR3 length is 13 residues. Germline loops: CDR1 MNHNS, CDR2 SASEGT. This chain's CDR3 is CASSITGGKTQYF. The DNA for the CDR3 is TGTGCCAGCAGCATAACAGGGGGCAAGACCCAGTACTTC.

With respect to this clonotype: This could be a read error, since a much larger clone is one nucleotide away. The chain joins TRBV7-2 to TRBJ2-7; maybe TRBD1 (6 bases). The CDR3 consists of 14 residues. The germline gives CDR1 SGHTA, CDR2 FQGNSA. Trimming cost V 3 bases and J 12 bases, with 21 bases left between them. DNA of the CDR3: TGTGCCAGCAGCTTTACAGGGTTTCAAGAGACCCGGTACTTC. Protein product: CASSFTGFQETRYF.

This chain links TRBV9 with TRBJ1-1, with TRBD1 identical over 8 bases. Trimming cost V 5 bases and J 2 bases; bases outside gene matches: 14. The CDR3 runs to 17 residues. The germline V gene has CDR1 SGDLS and CDR2 YYNGEE. The CDR3 DNA reads TGTGCCAGCAGTGACGCAGGGGGCTATGGGCCCAACACTGAAGCTTTCTTT. It is translated as CASSDAGGYGPNTEAFF. Using reference TRBV9 and TRBJ1-1 for the parts outside the CDR3, the full variable domain is DSGVTQTPKHLITATGQRVTLRCSPRSGDLSVYWYQQSLDQGLQFLIQYYNGEERAKGNILERFSAQQFPDLHSELNLSSLELGDSALYFCASSDAGGYGPNTEAFFGQGTRLTVV.

This clonotype was counted only a few times. This chain connects TRBV20-1 to TRBJ2-5, with 9 bases lining up with TRBD2. Per germline, CDR1 DFQATT and CDR2 SNEGSKA (reference sequence). The CDR3 contains 15 residues. The trim removed 6 bases at V and 1 base at J, leaving 9 bases unmatched. The CDR3 reads CSARSPSGAQETQYF. The CDR3 coding sequence is TGCAGTGCCAGAAGCCCTAGCGGGGCCCAAGAGACCCAGTACTTC.

The DNA for the CDR3 is TGTGCCAGCAGCCATTACGGGACTAGTTCCAATGAGCAGTTCTTC. Its translation is CASSHYGTSSNEQFF. V gene TRBV3-1 combines with J gene TRBJ2-1, with 8 bases that match TRBD2. The CDR3 sequence is 15 residues long. Germline V CDR1 and CDR2: LGHDT, YNNKEL (reference sequence). V shed 3 bases and J 6 bases; nucleotides not matched to a gene: 7.

This clonotype has more than one count but fewer than ten. The chain couples TRBV6-5 to TRBJ2-5; 11 bases are shared with TRBD2. The CDR3 length is 16 residues. The trim removed 7 bases at V and 1 base at J, leaving 8 bases unmatched. Germline values: CDR1 MNHEY, CDR2 SVGAGI. The CDR3 sequence: CASTASGRPPQETQYF. DNA for the CDR3: TGTGCCAGCACTGCTAGCGGGAGGCCCCCCCAAGAGACCCAGTACTTC.

This clonotype was seen a handful of times. The gene calls are TRBV3-1 and TRBJ2-5; tentative D call: TRBD1 (5 bases). Between the trimmed V and J ends, which lost 1 base and 2 bases, there was a span of 14 bases. The CDR3 runs 16 residues. CDR1 is LGHDT, CDR2 YNNKEL, per germline (reference sequence). The CDR3 DNA is TGTGCCAGCAGCCAAGCAACTCCCGACAGACAAGAGACCCAGTACTTC. Translation gives CASSQATPDRQETQYF.

CDR3 sequence: CASSLGRRQYF. For the CDR3, the DNA is TGTGCCAGCAGTTTAGGTCGGCGGCAGTACTTC. This chain links TRBV12-3 or TRBV12-4 with TRBJ2-7; D not certain. The ends were cut back, 1 base at V and 9 bases at J, with 7 bases in the middle. This CDR3 comprises 11 residues.

The chain carries TRBV24-1 and TRBJ1-1; the D gene is possibly TRBD1 (6 bases). The CDR3 length is 13 residues. Germline V gives CDR1 KGHDR, CDR2 SFDVKD. Trimming stripped 8 bases from V and 2 bases from J, with 11 bases between. CDR3 nucleotides: TGTGCCACCATCGAGACAGGAAACACTGAAGCTTTCTTT. Its translation: CATIETGNTEAFF.

The chain links TRBV19 to TRBJ2-3; possible D gene TRBD1, 6 bases. This CDR3 has 13 residues. V was trimmed by 11 bases and J by 1 base, leaving 13 bases between them. Germline CDR1 reads LNHDA; CDR2 reads SQIVND (reference sequence). The CDR3 DNA is TGTGCCGTGTCCGCAGGGGGCACAGATACGCAGTATTTT. Its protein is CAVSAGGTDTQYF.

This clonotype was recorded at least ten times. The gene calls are TRBV28 and TRBJ2-7; D might be TRBD1 (5 bases). The ends were cut back, 1 base at V and 3 bases at J, with 13 bases in the middle. CDR1 is MDHEN, CDR2 SYDVKM, per germline. The CDR3 consists of 15 residues. The CDR3 DNA reads TGTGCCAGCAGTTTATCCTTCCAGGGCTACTACGAGCAGTACTTC. Its protein product is CASSLSFQGYYEQYF.

This sequence joins TRBV12-3 or TRBV12-4 and TRBJ2-7; D is unresolved. V dropped 8 bases and J dropped 2 bases, with 16 bases sitting between them. The CDR3 loop spans 14 amino acids. The DNA of the CDR3 is TGTGCCAGCTCCCCCGAAAGTGGACCCTACGAGCAGTACTTC. Translating it yields CASSPESGPYEQYF.

The DNA for the CDR3 is TGTGCCAGCAGCTCGTTGAGCAGGCTCACCGGGGGCTACACCTTC. Translating gives CASSSLSRLTGGYTF. The chain links TRBV7-9 to TRBJ1-2, with D hard to call. The CDR3 runs to 15 residues. Trimming took 4 bases from V and 8 from J, leaving 20 bases between them. Germline values: CDR1 SEHNR, CDR2 FQNEAQ (reference sequence).